The entry below describes one T cell receptor (beta chain). Per the original data handling: Researchers report that nucleated cell counts were estimated from reference gene primer amplification. The table came from immunoSEQ multiplex PCR; TCRdb's copy has only in-frame clones and leaves some out. The V and J calls and clone size are taken from that table; D and trimming were inferred from the DNA. The table shows about 98,000 clones, with nearly 90% occurring only once. J gave up 12 bases and V 4 bases, and 18 bases lay outside the gene matches. The CDR3 contains 15 residues. Germline V lookup: CDR1 SGHRS, CDR2 YFSETQ. The record originates from a study of blood T cell repertoires in COVID-19. Background on the study: Spain, Italy and the United States supplied samples that represented acute and convalescent COVID-19. In each case, the material was cDNA or gDNA derived from T cells, B-cell-depleted T cells, or PBMCs.

This clonotype was sampled from a man in his 70s with acute or convalescent COVID-19. The V call is TRBV5-1, the J call TRBJ1-1, with TRBD1 identical over 7 bases. Sequencing was performed on peripheral blood. CDR3 residues: CASSEGQSFPSHTFF. CDR3 coding DNA: TGCGCCAGCAGCGAGGGACAGTCATTCCCCTCTCATACTTTCTTT.